The 17 T cell receptor beta chains reported below all come from one sample, sequenced in a study of Graves' ophthalmopathy and Graves' hyperthyroidism. TCR beta CDR3 regions were amplified from RNA transcripts. Scientists carried out first-round RT-PCR using HTBI primers and then a second-round multiplex PCR. TCRdb reprocessed the multiplex PCR reads via MiXCR and lists one record per CDR3 protein. Of around 660,000 distinct CDR3 sequences in the sample, roughly two fifths are singletons; the top ten hold 3.3%. The sample comprised peripheral blood. The receptors originated from an adult man with Graves' ophthalmopathy.

Remarks on this clonotype: This clone may be a read error of a much larger clone one base away. The gene calls are TRBV5-1 and TRBJ1-5; unclear D gene. The CDR3 has 14 amino acids. V was pared by 0 bases and J by 5 bases, with 9 bases between. CDR1 and CDR2 (germline): SGHRS, YFSETQ. The CDR3 reads CASSLAGVHQPQHF. The CDR3 coding sequence is TGCGCCAGCAGCTTGGCGGGTGTCCATCAGCCCCAGCATTTT.

This clonotype was seen just once. The chain joins TRBV7-2 to TRBJ1-2; possibly TRBD1 for D (6 bases). The V gene lost 5 bases and the J gene lost 7 bases, with 20 bases spanning the gap. The CDR3 is made up of 15 amino acids. CDR1 is SGHTA, CDR2 FQGNSA, per germline. DNA of the CDR3: TGTGCCAGCAGCCACGGGGCAGGGGTTATTGGTGGCTACACCTTC. Amino acid sequence: CASSHGAGVIGGYTF.

This clonotype has a count of ten or more. One junction end does not reproduce the germline sequence, and a read error may be involved. This sequence joins TRBV10-3 and TRBJ1-6; D perhaps matches TRBD1 (5 bases). CDR1 and CDR2 (germline): ENHRY, SYGVKD. This CDR3 comprises 16 residues. This chain's CDR3 is CASSPRGAAYNSPLHF. CDR3 sequence (DNA): TGTGCCAGCAGTCCTCGAGGGGCAGCCTATAATTCACCCCTCCACTTT.

This clonotype was seen only once. The V call is TRBV20-1, the J call TRBJ1-5, with TRBD1 matching 10 bases. CDR1 is DFQATT, CDR2 SNEGSKA, per germline (reference sequence). This CDR3 region has 16 residues. V lost 4 bases, J lost 3 bases, and 9 bases stayed unmatched. CDR3 nucleotide sequence: TGCAGTGCTACCAACCCGACAGGGGGCCTCAATCAGCCCCAGCATTTT. It yields the protein CSATNPTGGLNQPQHF.

As to this clonotype: Germline and junction disagree at one end, which may indicate a read error. V gene TRBV7-2 combines with J gene TRBJ1-3, with TRBD1 matching over 7 bases. Germline V gene data show CDR1 as SGHTA and CDR2 as FQGNSA. The CDR3 has 18 residues. CDR3 DNA sequence: TGCGCCAGCAGCCAAGAAGGGTGGGGACAGAATTTTAGGAACACCATATATTTT. Encoded protein: CASSQEGWGQNFRNTIYF. Supplemented by reference TRBV7-2 and TRBJ1-3, the full variable domain reads GAGVSQSPSNKVTEKGKDVELRCDPISGHTALYWYRQSLGQGLEFLIYFQGNSAPDKSGLPSDRFSAERTGGSVSTLTIQRTQQEDSAVYLCASSQEGWGQNFRNTIYFGEGSWLTVV.

For the CDR3, the DNA is TGTGCCAGCAGCCCAAGGACAGGGTGGGCGAATCAGCCCCAGCATTTT. It codes for CASSPRTGWANQPQHF. This chain uses TRBV2 with TRBJ1-5; 8 bases line up with TRBD1. The CDR3 runs to 16 residues. Per the germline V gene, CDR1 is SNHLY and CDR2 is FYNNEI. V lost 6 bases and J lost 4; bases outside the gene matches: 11.

This clonotype was recorded at least ten times. The chain has TRBV2 and TRBJ2-6; maybe TRBD2 (5 bases). This CDR3 comprises 17 residues. V lost 3 bases and J 0 bases, leaving 12 bases between the germline ends. Germline CDR1 reads SNHLY; CDR2 reads FYNNEI. The CDR3 DNA sequence: TGTGCCAGCAGTGATAACGGGAAATACTCTGGGGCCAACGTCCTGACTTTC. This codes for CASSDNGKYSGANVLTF.

The rearrangement links TRBV10-3 to TRBJ1-2, with 11 bases identical to TRBD1. CDR3 length: 14 amino acids. Looked up from germline, CDR1 is ENHRY and CDR2 is SYGVKD. V was clipped by 6 bases and J by 4 bases; unmatched bases: 4. The CDR3 here is CAIRGQGETYGYTF. The DNA for the CDR3 is TGTGCCATCAGGGGACAGGGGGAGACCTATGGCTACACCTTC.

The chain joins TRBV24-1 to TRBJ1-5; D uncertain. Germline CDR1 KGHDR, CDR2 SFDVKD. This CDR3 is built from 14 residues. Trimming left V 6 bases short and J 4 bases short, with 12 bases between. Here the CDR3 DNA reads TGTGCCACCAGTTCGGGTCAGACAAATCAGCCCCAGCATTTT. This gives the protein CATSSGQTNQPQHF.

This clonotype occurred a few times. The chain combines TRBV7-2 with TRBJ1-4; TRBD1 matches at 7 bases. After removal of 6 bases from V and 3 bases from J, the junction contained 10 bases not matched to a gene. Per the germline V gene, CDR1 is SGHTA and CDR2 is FQGNSA. This CDR3 has 16 amino acids. CDR3 residues: CASSTYTGTANEKLFF. DNA for the CDR3: TGTGCCAGCAGTACCTACACCGGGACAGCTAATGAAAAACTGTTTTTT.

The chain links TRBV12-5 to TRBJ2-3; TRBD2 aligns across 7 bases. With V trimmed by 0 bases and J by 4 bases, 13 bases remained unmatched. Germline assignment: CDR1 LGHNT and CDR2 FRNRAP. This CDR3 is built from 18 residues. CDR3 loop: CASGLVPAGWGEADTQYF. The DNA of the CDR3 is TGTGCTAGTGGTTTGGTACCAGCGGGGTGGGGTGAGGCAGATACGCAGTATTTT.

This clonotype was detected many times. This sequence joins TRBV15 and TRBJ1-5, with D hard to call. V dropped 3 bases and J dropped 4 bases, with 22 bases sitting between them. Germline V gene lookup returns CDR1 LNHNV and CDR2 YYDKDF (reference sequence). The CDR3 is 18 amino acids. The CDR3 coding sequence is TGTGCCACCAGCAGCACCCGGGAGTTCCCCCTACAGAATCAGCCCCAGCATTTT. It encodes CATSSTREFPLQNQPQHF.

In its sample, this clonotype was seen a few times. The V and J genes are TRBV5-5 and TRBJ2-5; no clear D. Trimming stripped 6 bases from V and 0 bases from J, with 12 bases between. CDR3 length equals 14 residues. Germline V gene sequence: CDR1 SGHKS, CDR2 YYEKEE (reference sequence). In DNA, the CDR3 is TGTGCCAGCACCCACAACCCAGACCAAGAGACCCAGTACTTC. Its protein is CASTHNPDQETQYF.

CDR3 region: CASSQNGVQETQYF. CDR3 DNA sequence: TGTGCCAGCAGCCAAAACGGGGTCCAAGAGACCCAGTACTTC. The chain employs TRBV6-6 and TRBJ2-5; a possible D gene is TRBD2 (5 bases). V was pared by 6 bases and J by 1 base, with 12 bases between. The germline gives CDR1 MNHNY, CDR2 SVGAGI (reference sequence). CDR3 length: 14 amino acids.

This clonotype was found many times. CDR3 residues: CASSLDRGLYEQYF. As DNA, the CDR3 is TGTGCCAGCAGCTTAGATCGGGGACTCTACGAGCAGTACTTC. This sequence joins TRBV11-2 and TRBJ2-7, with a weak D call TRBD2 (6 bases). Trimming cost V 0 bases and J 3 bases, with 9 bases left between them. Looked up from germline, CDR1 is SGHAT and CDR2 is FQNNGV. This CDR3 is built from 14 residues. The entire variable domain, with the rest obtained from reference TRBV11-2 and TRBJ2-7, is as follows: EAGVAQSPRYKIIEKRQSVAFWCNPISGHATLYWYQQILGQGPKLLIQFQNNGVVDDSQLPKDRFSAERLKGVDSTLKIQPAKLEDSAVYLCASSLDRGLYEQYFGPGTRLTVT.

About this clonotype itself: The germline gene is not matched at one end of the junction; a read error may be the cause. The chain carries TRBV7-9 and TRBJ1-2, with TRBD1 identical over 7 bases. The CDR3 consists of 15 residues. Germline V CDR1 and CDR2: SEHNR, FQNEAQ (reference sequence). Written as DNA, the CDR3 is TGTGCCGGCAGCTTAGACAGGGTTTGGGACTATGGCTACACCTTC. It codes for CAGSLDRVWDYGYTF.

This clonotype occurred many times. This sequence joins TRBV3-1 and TRBJ2-2, with D tentatively TRBD2 (6 bases). The CDR3 spans 14 residues. With 8 bases removed from V and 2 bases from J, the gap between germline ends came to 12 bases. Germline CDR1 is LGHDT and CDR2 is YNNKEL (reference sequence). CDR3 amino acids: CASAPGLNTGELFF. CDR3 in DNA: TGTGCCAGCGCCCCCGGACTAAACACCGGGGAGCTGTTTTTT.